This entry describes one T cell receptor beta chain. Trimming removed 3 bases from V and 3 bases from J; junction bases left unmatched: 3. Germline loops: CDR1 LGHDT, CDR2 YNNKEL (reference sequence). The CDR3 is made up of 16 amino acids. TCRdb analysed the 5' RACE reads with MiXCR anew, one entry per CDR3 protein. This table has about 440,000 distinct CDR3 sequences, 20% appearing once. This sample was taken from a study of T-cell memory formation after mild COVID-19. The chain uses TRBV3-1 and TRBJ2-1; the match to TRBD2 covers 12 bases. The clonotype comes from an adult woman who had mild COVID-19 (a few samples of this study predate the infection). Cell type and time point are not known. Material: PBMCs or a T cell subset sorted from them (not recorded which). The CDR3: CASSQVLAGGYNEQFF. CDR3 nucleotide sequence: TGTGCCAGCAGCCAGGTACTAGCGGGGGGCTACAATGAGCAGTTCTTC.